One and the same sample provided the 25 T cell receptor beta chains below, sequenced in a study of beta chain features in type 1 diabetes (dated by TCRdb to the late 2010s). Library prep was done by the immunoSEQ multiplex PCR assay. All of the isolated RNA was reverse transcribed with the High Capacity cDNA Reverse Transcription Kit, so expressed TCRB transcripts were sequenced. In TCRdb, the immuneACCESS table is reduced to in-frame sequences with V and J assigned. These tables do not hold every clone; where another copy was compared, an unresolved V gene accounts for under half, and the others remain unexplained. The sample table contains about 410,000 clones; only one count was recorded for approximately 14% of them. Roughly 0.036% of the sample rests with the top ten. Material: naive CD4+ T cells from blood. In the paper's terms, the cell subset or site label means: true naive CD4+ T cells. The receptor set was obtained from a young man in good health.

This clone has just a few counts. This chain links TRBV4-1 with TRBJ2-2; D remains unclear. Deletions cut 4 bases from V and 8 bases from J, with 5 bases between. The length of the CDR3 is 11 residues. CDR1 and CDR2 (germline): MGHRA, YSYEKL. CDR3 in DNA: TGCGCCAGCAGCCTTCCGGGGGAGCTGTTTTTT. This translates into CASSLPGELFF.

This clone has a single count. This chain connects TRBV2 to TRBJ2-3; 7 bases map to TRBD1. The V gene's germline CDR1 is SNHLY and CDR2 FYNNEI. Trimming cost V 6 bases and J 3 bases; bases outside gene matches: 3. The CDR3 totals 13 residues. CDR3 DNA: TGTGCCAGCAGGTACAGGGGAACAGATACGCAGTATTTT. Residues: CASRYRGTDTQYF.

This rearrangement joins TRBV9 to TRBJ2-5; 10 bases fit TRBD2. The CDR3 contains 13 residues. Germline V lookup: CDR1 SGDLS, CDR2 YYNGEE. J gave up 5 bases and V 4 bases, and 2 bases lay outside the gene matches. CDR3 in amino acids: CASSLSGGETQYF. CDR3 sequence (DNA): TGTGCCAGCAGCCTTAGCGGGGGGGAGACCCAGTACTTC. Full variable domain (rest looked up from reference TRBV9 and TRBJ2-5): DSGVTQTPKHLITATGQRVTLRCSPRSGDLSVYWYQQSLDQGLQFLIQYYNGEERAKGNILERFSAQQFPDLHSELNLSSLELGDSALYFCASSLSGGETQYFGPGTRLLVL.

As DNA, the CDR3 is TGTGCCAGCCGGACATCCTTCCCTTCGGGGGAGCAGTACGTC. Amino acids: CASRTSFPSGEQYV. The V and J genes are TRBV28 and TRBJ2-7; D may correspond to TRBD1 or TRBD2 (5 bases each). The CDR3 is 14 amino acids. CDR1 MDHEN and CDR2 SYDVKM come from the germline V gene. V was cut by 8 bases and J by 7 bases, with 21 bases left in between.

The chain is built from TRBV4-1 and TRBJ2-3, with D uncertain. CDR3 length: 12 residues. Germline assignment: CDR1 MGHRA and CDR2 YSYEKL. Trimming shortened V by 1 base and J by 6 bases, and 5 bases separated the two germline ends. The chain's CDR3 is CASSQVRDTQYF. In DNA form, the CDR3 reads TGCGCCAGCAGCCAAGTCCGGGATACGCAGTATTTT.

This sequence joins TRBV28 and TRBJ2-7, with TRBD2 as a possible D gene (5 bases). V lost 3 bases and J 4 bases, leaving 16 bases between the germline ends. Germline CDR1 MDHEN, CDR2 SYDVKM. The CDR3 runs to 15 residues. In DNA form, the CDR3 reads TGTGCCAGCAGTTTTATGGCAGCGGTCTGTTACGAGCAGTACGTC. Its protein is CASSFMAAVCYEQYV.

This clone was picked up a small number of times. The rearrangement joins TRBV2 to TRBJ2-3, with 9 bases matching TRBD2. The CDR3 loop spans 16 amino acids. V was pared by 2 bases and J by 6 bases, with 9 bases of the junction left unmatched. Germline V gene sequence: CDR1 SNHLY, CDR2 FYNNEI. The CDR3: CASSELAGTSGDTQYF. DNA for the CDR3: TGTGCCAGCAGTGAACTAGCGGGAACCTCAGGGGATACGCAGTATTTT.

This clone was observed a handful of times. V usage is TRBV30 and J usage is TRBJ2-1; the match to TRBD1 covers 11 bases. The V gene end was trimmed by 0 bases and the J gene end by 12 bases; junction bases not matched to a gene: 13. CDR1 is GTSNPN, CDR2 SVGIG, per germline (reference sequence). The CDR3 totals 16 residues. The CDR3 DNA follows: TGTGCCTGGAGTGTACAGGCCGGGACAGGGGGTCTCCCGCAGTTCTTC. Translation: CAWSVQAGTGGLPQFF. Variable domain in full (rest from reference TRBV30 and TRBJ2-1): SQTIHQWPATLVQPVGSPLSLECTVEGTSNPNLYWYRQAAGRGLQLLFYSVGIGQISSEVPQNLSASRPQDRQFILSSKKLLLSDSGFYLCAWSVQAGTGGLPQFFGPGTRLTVL.

This clone showed up just a few times. The gene calls are TRBV11-2 and TRBJ1-3, with D unclear. Germline CDR1 and CDR2: SGHAT and FQNNGV. V shed 2 bases and J shed 4 bases, with 15 bases lying between them. CDR3 length equals 16 residues. CDR3 in amino acids: CASSLQPELTGNTIYF. CDR3 coding DNA: TGTGCCAGCAGCTTACAGCCAGAGCTCACGGGAAACACCATATATTTT.

This clone appeared a few times. The chain employs TRBV7-9 and TRBJ2-4; D is uncertain. Germline CDR1 SEHNR, CDR2 FQNEAQ (reference sequence). V lost 4 bases, J lost 0 bases, and 16 bases lay in between. The CDR3 covers 17 residues. The CDR3 is CASSWGTNSLAKNIQYF. DNA of the CDR3: TGTGCCAGCAGCTGGGGAACCAACTCCTTAGCCAAAAACATTCAGTACTTC.

The chain carries TRBV14 and TRBJ2-1; 15 positions match TRBD2. The germline V gene encodes CDR1 SGHDN and CDR2 FVKESK. The CDR3 runs to 19 residues. The J segment lost 2 bases and the V segment lost 1 base, leaving 6 bases of the junction unmatched. CDR3 in amino acids: CASSQGGLAGGQAYNEQFF. CDR3 DNA: TGTGCCAGCAGCCAAGGAGGACTAGCGGGAGGGCAAGCCTACAATGAGCAGTTCTTC. The whole variable domain, remainder taken from reference TRBV14 and TRBJ2-1, is EAGVTQFPSHSVIEKGQTVTLRCDPISGHDNLYWYRRVMGKEIKFLLHFVKESKQDESGMPNNRFLAERTGGTYSTLKVQPAELEDSGVYFCASSQGGLAGGQAYNEQFFGPGTRLTVL.

This clone was seen more than once but under ten times. This chain uses TRBV18 with TRBJ2-7; D remains unclear. The CDR3 loop spans 13 amino acids. Trimming removed 2 bases from V and 5 bases from J, with 10 bases in between. Germline loops: CDR1 KGHSH, CDR2 LQKENI. The CDR3 region has the DNA TGTGCCAGCTCACCAGAGATTGCGGACGAGCAGTACGTC. Protein sequence: CASSPEIADEQYV.

This clone was seen more than once but under ten times. The V call is TRBV25-1, the J call TRBJ1-5; D ambiguous. The germline V and J ends were trimmed by 4 bases and 4 bases, with 11 bases remaining between them. Looked up from germline, CDR1 is MGHDK and CDR2 is SYGVNS. The CDR3 runs to 14 residues. The CDR3 bases are TGTGCCAGCAGTGGCTCACAGCCGAATCAGCCCCAGCATTTT. Translation: CASSGSQPNQPQHF.

This clone has a count of ten or more. The chain couples TRBV4-3 to TRBJ2-5; D remains ambiguous. Between the trimmed V and J ends, which lost 0 bases and 1 base, there was a span of 9 bases. The CDR3 covers 15 residues. Germline assignment: CDR1 LGHNA and CDR2 YSLEER. CDR3 protein: CASSQDRAAQETQYF. The CDR3 bases are TGCGCCAGCAGCCAAGATCGGGCAGCCCAAGAGACCCAGTACTTC.

The chain couples TRBV7-2 to TRBJ2-3; possibly TRBD1 or TRBD2 for D (6 bases each). The germline CDR1 and CDR2 sequences are SGHTA and FQGNSA. Trimming pared 2 bases from V and 0 bases from J, leaving 9 bases between. CDR3 size: 15 residues. CDR3 loop: CASSLNGGSTDTQYF. Here the CDR3 DNA reads TGTGCCAGCAGCTTAAACGGGGGCAGCACAGATACGCAGTATTTT.

The table lists this clone with a few counts. The chain links TRBV5-1 to TRBJ2-7; D may be TRBD1 (6 bases). Trimming removed 3 bases at V and 1 base at J, with 17 bases between. CDR3 length: 16 amino acids. Per the germline V gene, CDR1 is SGHRS and CDR2 is YFSETQ. The CDR3 here is CASSWGQGAGSYEQYF. The CDR3 DNA reads TGCGCCAGCAGCTGGGGGCAGGGCGCTGGTTCCTACGAGCAGTACTTC.

The rearrangement links TRBV14 to TRBJ2-3; the match to TRBD2 covers 10 bases. The CDR3 has 16 residues. After removal of 0 bases from V and 11 bases from J, the junction contained 11 bases not matched to a gene. Germline assignment: CDR1 SGHDN and CDR2 FVKESK. CDR3 amino acids: CASSQDQSGRGLQQYF. The CDR3 DNA is TGTGCCAGCAGCCAAGATCAGAGCGGGAGGGGACTACAGCAGTATTTT.

This clone was observed at least ten times. The gene calls are TRBV2 and TRBJ2-5, with D possibly being TRBD1 (5 bases). V was cut by 10 bases and J by 13 bases, with 13 bases left in between. This CDR3 is built from 9 residues. Germline V gene lookup returns CDR1 SNHLY and CDR2 FYNNEI. This CDR3 reads CATGSSPYF. The CDR3 DNA follows: TGTGCCACAGGGTCATCTCCGTACTTC.

This clone has only a few counts. The CDR3 sequence: CAWSRTKDYGYTF. The CDR3 DNA reads TGTGCCTGGAGTCGAACGAAGGACTATGGCTACACCTTC. The genes are TRBV30 and TRBJ1-2; D unresolved. The CDR3 consists of 13 residues. The germline CDR1 and CDR2 sequences are GTSNPN and SVGIG (reference sequence). The V gene lost 2 bases and the J gene lost 3 bases, with 10 bases spanning the gap.

V is TRBV30 and J is TRBJ1-2; no definite D call. V was shortened by 8 bases and J by 4 bases, with 14 bases between the two germline ends. The CDR3 extends over 12 amino acids. Germline assignment: CDR1 GTSNPN and CDR2 SVGIG (reference sequence). CDR3 DNA sequence: TGTGCCGCCGCCCGAGCGGTCTATGGCTACACCTTC. Protein sequence: CAAARAVYGYTF.

The gene calls are TRBV5-1 and TRBJ2-3, with D unresolved. CDR1 and CDR2 (germline): SGHRS, YFSETQ. The CDR3 covers 15 residues. The V end was cut by 2 bases, the J end by 0 bases, with 10 bases between. The CDR3 spells CASSFDGYSTDTQYF. The CDR3 region has the DNA TGCGCCAGCAGCTTCGATGGATATAGCACAGATACGCAGTATTTT.

This clone was detected a few times. The V gene is TRBV5-8, the J gene TRBJ1-6, with 7 bases lining up with TRBD1. Germline V gives CDR1 SGHTS, CDR2 YDEGEE. J lost 7 bases, V lost 5 bases, and 6 bases had no gene match. The CDR3 totals 14 residues. CDR3 nucleotide sequence: TGTGCCAGCAGTTCCGGGACAGTCAATTCACCCCTCCACTTT. It translates to CASSSGTVNSPLHF.

This chain joins TRBV10-3 and TRBJ2-7, with TRBD1 as a possible D gene (6 bases). The germline V and J ends were trimmed by 6 bases and 0 bases, with 12 bases remaining between them. The CDR3 is made up of 14 amino acids. Germline CDR1 ENHRY, CDR2 SYGVKD. The CDR3 DNA sequence: TGTGCCATCAGCCTACAGGACAGCTCCTACGAGCAGTACTTC. Translating it yields CAISLQDSSYEQYF.

This chain links TRBV6-5 with TRBJ2-3, with TRBD2 matching over 12 bases. The V segment lost 6 bases and the J segment 9 bases; nucleotides outside the gene matches: 4. Germline lookup yields CDR1 MNHEY and CDR2 SVGAGI. The CDR3 has 13 amino acids. CDR3 in DNA: TGTGCCAGCAGCCTAGGACTAGCGGGGACGCAGTATTTT. Protein: CASSLGLAGTQYF.

The CDR3 region has the DNA TGTGCCAGCAGCCAAGTCCCAGTGGCTAGAGAGAGGAGCGCTAGCACAGATACGCAGTATTTT. Its protein product is CASSQVPVARERSASTDTQYF. The chain couples TRBV14 to TRBJ2-3, with no clear D. This CDR3 comprises 21 residues. From germline, CDR1 is SGHDN and CDR2 FVKESK. V lost 1 base and J lost 0, with 26 bases in between. The full variable domain, with the rest looked up from reference TRBV14 and TRBJ2-3, is EAGVTQFPSHSVIEKGQTVTLRCDPISGHDNLYWYRRVMGKEIKFLLHFVKESKQDESGMPNNRFLAERTGGTYSTLKVQPAELEDSGVYFCASSQVPVARERSASTDTQYFGPGTRLTVL.